This T cell receptor (beta chain) emerged from a study of cytomegalovirus exposure and HLA in healthy donors. Researchers ran the PCR with 60 Vbeta and 13 Jbeta primers. Data came from immunoSEQ multiplex PCR; TCRdb stores just in-frame clones and leaves some out. Among 60,000 to 90,000 clones listed, 70% were seen once. V was shortened by 0 bases and J by 13 bases, with 14 bases between the two germline ends. CDR3 size: 13 residues. CDR1 is LGHNA, CDR2 YNFKEQ, per germline. Overall study results and limits: In vitro, three CMV-associated chains proved specific for CMV antigens.

This clone was detected many times. Its antigen remains unidentified. The clonotype was recovered from a woman aged 50 to 65 in good health and CMV-seropositive. Sequencing used PBMCs. The rearrangement uses TRBV4-2 and TRBJ2-3; D uncertain. This CDR3 is CASSQDFHSPKYF. For the CDR3, the DNA is TGTGCCAGCAGCCAAGATTTCCACTCACCGAAGTATTTT.